This TCR beta chain was obtained from a study of T-cell reconstitution after alpha-beta-depleted transplantation in children. As regards this clonotype: Antigen specificity is unknown.

Unique molecular identifiers were used in preparing the TCRbeta library. TCRdb used MiXCR to reprocess the PCR reads, holding one entry per CDR3 protein. The sample carries roughly 200,000 distinct CDR3 sequences, about 8.2% recorded once. This CDR3 is built from 13 residues. Germline CDR1 and CDR2: SGHDN and FVKESK. Trimming pared 10 bases from V and 1 base from J, leaving 12 bases between. The study's findings and limits: At around two months after transplant, the alpha-beta T cells were reportedly derived from several hundred expanded clones that came from non-depleted graft cells. Counts and diversity of T cells one year after transplant came mostly from newly produced T cells.

This receptor was obtained from a male patient under 10 years old who had a stem cell transplant for acute myeloid leukemia, so the T cells may come from the graft donor. The rearrangement uses TRBV14 and TRBJ2-3; no firm D call. The source material was PBMCs, mostly from graft donor cells, sampled 360 days after TCRalphabeta/CD19-depleted stem cell transplant. The CDR3 here is CAIPIDCTDTQYF. In nucleotides, the CDR3 is TGTGCCATCCCCATCGATTGCACAGATACGCAGTATTTT.